This T cell receptor (beta chain) was captured by sequencing in a study of shared clonotypes between healthy human individuals. Naive CD8 cells lacked CD45RO and underwent positive selection for CCR7, leaving out terminally differentiated effector memory CD45RA+ cells. Germline CDR1 GTSNPN, CDR2 SVGIG (reference sequence). V lost 0 bases to trimming and J lost 5 bases; unmatched junction nucleotides: 1. The CDR3 is made up of 13 amino acids. Study-wide results and limits: Generally, estimated richness proved larger in naive subsets than it did in memory subsets.

This table comes from immunoSEQ multiplex PCR, and its TCRdb copy is limited to in-frame clones, with some not included. The sample records 2 million or so clones, about 95% being singletons. As concerns this clone: The antigen is not known. The same CDR3 arises from other DNA sequences in this sample as well.

The chain joins TRBV30 to TRBJ2-5, with TRBD1 matching over 9 bases. The sequence derives from a man between 18 and 29 years old in good health. Input material: naive CD8+ T cells sorted from blood. The CDR3 spells CAWSVDRGETQYF. Here the CDR3 DNA reads TGTGCCTGGAGTGTAGACAGGGGGGAGACCCAGTACTTC.